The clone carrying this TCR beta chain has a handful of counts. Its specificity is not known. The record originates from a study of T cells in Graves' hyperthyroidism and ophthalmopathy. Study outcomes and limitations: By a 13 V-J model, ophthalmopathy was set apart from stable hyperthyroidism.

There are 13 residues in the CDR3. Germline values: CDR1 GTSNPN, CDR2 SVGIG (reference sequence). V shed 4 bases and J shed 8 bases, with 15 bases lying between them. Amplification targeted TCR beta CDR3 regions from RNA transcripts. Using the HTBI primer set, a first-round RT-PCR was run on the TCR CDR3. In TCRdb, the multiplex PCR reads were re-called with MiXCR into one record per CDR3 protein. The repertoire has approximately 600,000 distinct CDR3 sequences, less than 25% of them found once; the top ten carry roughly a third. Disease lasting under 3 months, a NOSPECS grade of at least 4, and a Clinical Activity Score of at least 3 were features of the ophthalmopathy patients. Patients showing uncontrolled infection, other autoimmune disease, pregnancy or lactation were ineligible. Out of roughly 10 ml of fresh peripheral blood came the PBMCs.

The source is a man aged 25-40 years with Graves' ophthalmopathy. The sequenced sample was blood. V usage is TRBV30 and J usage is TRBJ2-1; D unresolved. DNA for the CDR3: TGTGCCTGGAACTGGGGTCTCGTCGATGAGCAGTTCTTC. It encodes CAWNWGLVDEQFF.